The clone carrying this T cell receptor (beta chain) has a count of ten or more. The antigen is unknown. This record comes from a study of HIV-infected patients and healthy controls. Study outcomes and limitations: Healthy controls shared more CDR3 sequences between individuals than HIV-infected patients did.

Whole blood was used without fractionation, so all unsorted peripheral T cells were included. About 540 ng RNA was reverse transcribed with alpha and beta constant-region primers. Each of the alpha and beta chains got its own library through chain-specific third strand synthesis with indices. All rearrangements within a chain used one primer pair; cDNA molecules carried barcodes. Priming off the SP2 site generated the second strand. TCRdb itself ran the 5' RACE reads through MiXCR, one entry per CDR3 protein. The data show about 9,600 distinct CDR3 sequences, around 7% seen once. The germline gives CDR1 LGHDT, CDR2 YNNKEL (reference sequence). This CDR3 spans 14 amino acids. Trimming left V 1 base short and J 2 bases short, with 9 bases between.

The source is an adult with HIV infection. Sample: blood, taken before antiretroviral therapy. The chain joins TRBV3-1 to TRBJ2-7, with D unresolved. CDR3 DNA: TGTGCCAGCAGCCAAGGGTCAGGCGCCTACGAGCAGTACTTC. Translation gives CASSQGSGAYEQYF.